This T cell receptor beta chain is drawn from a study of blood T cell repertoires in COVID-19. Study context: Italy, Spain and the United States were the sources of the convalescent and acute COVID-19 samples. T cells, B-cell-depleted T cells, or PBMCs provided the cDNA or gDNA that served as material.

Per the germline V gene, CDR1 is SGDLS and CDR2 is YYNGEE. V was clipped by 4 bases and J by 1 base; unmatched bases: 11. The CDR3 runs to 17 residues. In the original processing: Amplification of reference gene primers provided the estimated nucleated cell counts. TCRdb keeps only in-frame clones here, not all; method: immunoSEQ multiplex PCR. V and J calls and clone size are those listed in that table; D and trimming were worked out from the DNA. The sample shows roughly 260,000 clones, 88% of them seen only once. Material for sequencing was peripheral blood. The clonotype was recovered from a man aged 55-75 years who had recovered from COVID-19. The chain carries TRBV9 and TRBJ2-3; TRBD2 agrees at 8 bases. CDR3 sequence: CASSPRVVRGGTDTQYF. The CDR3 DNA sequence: TGTGCCAGCAGCCCTCGGGTGGTGCGGGGGGGCACAGATACGCAGTATTTT.